Detailed here is one T cell receptor (beta chain). Its target is not known. CDR1 MNHEY and CDR2 SVGAGI come from the germline V gene. V was pared by 4 bases and J by 1 base, with 10 bases between. The CDR3 spans 14 residues. The sample belongs to a study of T cell responses to AZD1222 COVID-19 vaccine. Only in-frame clones appear in the TCRdb table, and some are missing; sequencing was by immunoSEQ multiplex PCR. The table records approximately 120,000 clones, roughly 87% of them present only once. Study results and limitations: The reported proportion of spike-specific TCRs targeting unmutated variant regions was nearly half.

The gene calls are TRBV6-5 and TRBJ1-2; TRBD1 might be the D (6 bases). This sample comprised peripheral blood, obtained on day 0 of MenACWY control vaccination. The clonotype comes from an adult in good health. In DNA form, the CDR3 reads TGTGCCAGCAGTTCGGACAGATTTAACTATGGCTACACCTTC. Translating it yields CASSSDRFNYGYTF.